The clone carrying this TCR beta chain came up a few times. The antigen is unknown. The authors sorted CD4+ naive, central memory, regulatory and stem cell-like memory cells via CD45RO/CCR7/CD25/CD127/CD95/CD27. Every isolated RNA sample was fully reverse transcribed, so sequencing captured expressed TCRB transcripts. Some 4 million reads were obtained on average from naive, central memory and regulatory T cell samples. Only in-frame clones appear in the TCRdb table, and some are missing; sequencing was by immunoSEQ multiplex PCR. The sample carries around 500,000 clones, over 10% recorded once. The sample originates from a study of beta chain features in type 1 diabetes. General study findings and limits: When cDNA is sequenced, cells with high TCR expression could be over-represented.

Deletions cut 4 bases from V and 10 bases from J, with 15 bases between. The CDR3 covers 14 residues. Germline CDR1 is SGDLS and CDR2 is YYNGEE. The rearrangement joins TRBV9 to TRBJ1-6; D may be TRBD1 (5 bases). Sequencing was done on a sample of naive CD4+ T cells from blood. The receptor was isolated from a woman under 30 in good health. As DNA, the CDR3 is TGTGCCAGCAGCAACGACCAGGGCGAATCACCCCTCCACTTT. As protein: CASSNDQGESPLHF.